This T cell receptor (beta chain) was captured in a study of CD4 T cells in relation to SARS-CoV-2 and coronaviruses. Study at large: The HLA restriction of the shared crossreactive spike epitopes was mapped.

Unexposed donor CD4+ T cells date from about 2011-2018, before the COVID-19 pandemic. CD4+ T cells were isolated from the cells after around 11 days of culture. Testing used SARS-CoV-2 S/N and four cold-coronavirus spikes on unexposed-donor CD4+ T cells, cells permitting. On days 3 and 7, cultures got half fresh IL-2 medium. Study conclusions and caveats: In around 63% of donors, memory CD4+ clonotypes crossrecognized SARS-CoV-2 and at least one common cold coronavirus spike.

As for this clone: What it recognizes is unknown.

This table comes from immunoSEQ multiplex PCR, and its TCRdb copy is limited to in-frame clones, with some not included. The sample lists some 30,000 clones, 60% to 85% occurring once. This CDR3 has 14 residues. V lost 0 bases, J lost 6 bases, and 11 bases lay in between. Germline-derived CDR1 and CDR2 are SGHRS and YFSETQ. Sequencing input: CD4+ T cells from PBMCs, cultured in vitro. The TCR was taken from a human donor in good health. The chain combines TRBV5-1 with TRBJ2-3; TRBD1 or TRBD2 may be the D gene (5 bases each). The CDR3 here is CASSLVFEGDTQYF. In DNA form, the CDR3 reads TGCGCCAGCAGCTTGGTTTTTGAGGGGGATACGCAGTATTTT.